One sample yielded the 21 T cell receptor beta chains listed below, sequenced in a study of blood T cells in healthy people across ages. The second PCR ran roughly 7 to 12 cycles with a sample-barcoded 5' primer and J-beta primers. MiXCR, applied by TCRdb to the 5' RACE reads, yields one record per CDR3 protein. In the table there are hundreds of thousands of distinct CDR3 sequences, about 25% of which are singletons. These data were also reused for a study on T cells of mothers and their children.

The source material was blood. The receptors derive from a boy between 10 and 17 years old in good health.

The chain employs TRBV25-1 and TRBJ2-7, with 7 positions matching TRBD1. The CDR3 runs 14 residues. V lost 1 base to trimming and J lost 2 bases; unmatched junction nucleotides: 2. The germline gives CDR1 MGHDK, CDR2 SYGVNS. CDR3 in amino acids: CASSESGGPYEQYF. The CDR3 DNA follows: TGTGCCAGCAGTGAATCAGGGGGTCCCTACGAGCAGTACTTC.

The chain links TRBV27 to TRBJ2-2, with 8 positions matching TRBD2. J was trimmed by 5 bases and V by 1 base; bases with no gene match: 9. CDR3 length: 17 residues. The germline V gene has CDR1 MNHEY and CDR2 SMNVEV (reference sequence). CDR3 sequence reads: CASSLYGRALNTGELFF. The CDR3 DNA reads as TGTGCCAGCAGTTTATACGGGAGGGCCTTGAATACCGGGGAGCTGTTTTTT.

This clonotype has only a few counts. This rearrangement joins TRBV5-1 to TRBJ2-2, with D unclear. This CDR3 contains 16 residues. With 3 bases removed from V and 0 bases from J, the gap between germline ends came to 12 bases. Per the germline V gene, CDR1 is SGHRS and CDR2 is YFSETQ. The CDR3 region is CASSSGPAANTGELFF. CDR3 in DNA: TGCGCCAGCAGCTCGGGCCCCGCTGCGAACACCGGGGAGCTGTTTTTT.

This rearrangement joins TRBV20-1 to TRBJ2-5; 7 nucleotides match TRBD2. The CDR3 sequence is 18 residues long. The junction had 18 bases not matched to a gene; V was cut back by 0 bases and J by 5 bases. Germline CDR1 reads DFQATT; CDR2 reads SNEGSKA (reference sequence). Here the CDR3 reads CSARDGYGGGLRGETQYF. In DNA form, the CDR3 reads TGCAGTGCTAGAGACGGTTACGGGGGAGGGCTAAGAGGGGAGACCCAGTACTTC.

The V and J genes are TRBV28 and TRBJ2-6; 7 nucleotides agree with TRBD1. The germline gives CDR1 MDHEN, CDR2 SYDVKM. CDR3 length: 20 amino acids. V shed 6 bases, J shed 0 bases, and the junction held 17 bases outside the gene matches. For the CDR3, the DNA is TGTGCCAGCAGGCCATTCTCATTCGGGACAGTGGCCTCTGGGGCCAACGTCCTGACTTTC. Translation: CASRPFSFGTVASGANVLTF.

The chain has TRBV7-2 and TRBJ1-2; TRBD1 is a possible D gene (6 bases). This CDR3 contains 15 residues. CDR1 is SGHTA, CDR2 FQGNSA, per germline. Trimming shortened V by 4 bases and J by 4 bases, and 16 bases separated the two germline ends. The CDR3 DNA reads as TGTGCCAGCAGCTACCGATACAGGGATTTCTATGGCTACACCTTC. It is translated as CASSYRYRDFYGYTF.

This clonotype was found a few times. At one of its ends the junction is not consistent with the germline gene, which may arise from a read error. The chain couples TRBV29-1 to TRBJ2-1, with TRBD1 matching over 8 bases. CDR1 is SQVTM, CDR2 ANQGSEA, per germline. The CDR3 consists of 14 residues. Here the CDR3 DNA reads TGCAGCGTTGAATTTGAGACAGGGGTTTACGAGCGGTACTTC. Translation gives CSVEFETGVYERYF.

This clonotype was recorded many times. The V gene is TRBV7-9, the J gene TRBJ2-7; D is unresolved. Looked up from germline, CDR1 is SEHNR and CDR2 is FQNEAQ (reference sequence). V lost 1 base to trimming and J lost 1 base, with 8 bases between them. The CDR3 runs to 14 residues. The CDR3 loop reads CASSLGSGSYEQYF. DNA for the CDR3: TGTGCCAGCAGCTTAGGGTCAGGTTCCTACGAGCAGTACTTC.

The chain uses TRBV9 and TRBJ2-7, with TRBD2 matching over 10 bases. The CDR3 sequence is 17 residues long. The V segment lost 0 bases and the J segment 7 bases; nucleotides outside the gene matches: 13. Germline-derived CDR1 and CDR2 are SGDLS and YYNGEE. The CDR3 DNA is TGTGCCAGCAGCGTAGACGCGGGGCTAGCGGGAGCCTGGGAGCAGTACTTC. Its protein product is CASSVDAGLAGAWEQYF.

V is TRBV7-9 and J is TRBJ2-1, with D perhaps given as TRBD1 or TRBD2 (5 bases each). CDR3 length: 12 amino acids. The V gene's germline CDR1 is SEHNR and CDR2 FQNEAQ (reference sequence). Trimming cost V 5 bases and J 9 bases, with 11 bases left between them. The CDR3 loop reads CASSRGGGEQFF. In nucleotides, the CDR3 is TGTGCCAGCAGCCGGGGCGGAGGTGAGCAGTTCTTC.

This clonotype was observed a handful of times. This chain uses TRBV12-3 or TRBV12-4 with TRBJ2-1, with 10 bases aligning to TRBD2. The J call could be wrong; TRBJ2-7 is a better fit for the DNA end. The CDR3 length is 17 residues. This CDR3 is CASSFRLAGEINHEQYF. Here the CDR3 DNA reads TGTGCCAGCAGTTTTCGGCTAGCGGGAGAAATCAACCACGAGCAGTACTTC.

This clonotype has a count of ten or more. The chain employs TRBV10-3 and TRBJ2-3; TRBD2 agrees at 8 bases. This CDR3 has 18 residues. The J segment lost 4 bases and the V segment lost 2 bases, leaving 14 bases of the junction unmatched. Germline V lookup: CDR1 ENHRY, CDR2 SYGVKD. DNA for the CDR3: TGTGCCATCAGTGAGCGGTTGGGAAACGGGGGGGCCGCAGATACGCAGTATTTT. It translates to CAISERLGNGGAADTQYF.

The chain combines TRBV4-1 with TRBJ2-5; TRBD2 matches at 13 bases. The tail of the sequence fits TRBJ2-1 better, so the J call may be wrong. The germline CDR1 and CDR2 sequences are MGHRA and YSYEKL. The CDR3 is 18 amino acids. CDR3 coding DNA: TGCGCCAGCAGCCAAGGACTAGCGGGAGGTAGGAACCACAATGAGCAGTTCTTC. Its translation is CASSQGLAGGRNHNEQFF.

This sequence joins TRBV7-2 and TRBJ2-5; 13 bases are a match to TRBD2. The CDR3 is made up of 16 amino acids. Germline V lookup: CDR1 SGHTA, CDR2 FQGNSA. V was clipped by 5 bases and J by 4 bases; unmatched bases: 7. CDR3 sequence (DNA): TGTGCCAGCAGCCCCTGGACTAGCGGGAGCGGAGAGACCCAGTACTTC. Protein: CASSPWTSGSGETQYF.

The gene calls are TRBV6-1 and TRBJ1-2, with D possibly TRBD1 on 6 matching bases. The CDR3 is made up of 14 amino acids. V lost 1 base and J lost 4, with 10 bases in between. In germline, CDR1 is MNHNS, CDR2 SASEGT. For the CDR3, the DNA is TGTGCCAGCAGTGAAGTGGACAGCGCCTATGGCTACACCTTC. It is translated as CASSEVDSAYGYTF.

The chain is built from TRBV4-1 and TRBJ2-7; 9 nucleotides match TRBD1. The CDR3 spans 13 residues. Germline CDR1 is MGHRA and CDR2 is YSYEKL. Unmatched junction bases numbered 4, after V lost 4 bases and J lost 6 bases. The CDR3 region has the DNA TGCGCCAGCAGCCTGGGGACAGGGACCGAGCAGTACTTC. Protein sequence: CASSLGTGTEQYF.

This clonotype was counted a few times. This chain links TRBV28 with TRBJ1-3, with D perhaps matching TRBD1 (5 bases). The germline CDR1 and CDR2 sequences are MDHEN and SYDVKM. This CDR3 has 16 amino acids. Trimming cost V 7 bases and J 3 bases, with 19 bases left between them. The CDR3 DNA follows: TGTGCCAGCACCCTCGGGGGGGGATTTTTTGGAAACACCATATATTTT. Protein product: CASTLGGGFFGNTIYF.

The chain carries TRBV27 and TRBJ2-7; perhaps TRBD1 as D (6 bases). The V gene lost 0 bases and the J gene lost 4 bases, with 13 bases spanning the gap. The CDR3 runs 15 residues. From germline, CDR1 is MNHEY and CDR2 SMNVEV (reference sequence). The CDR3 loop reads CASSLSRQVWYEQYF. CDR3 bases: TGTGCCAGCAGTTTATCCAGACAGGTATGGTACGAGCAGTACTTC.

V is TRBV2 and J is TRBJ2-5, with D tentatively TRBD2 (6 bases). CDR1 is SNHLY, CDR2 FYNNEI, per germline. V dropped 2 bases and J dropped 4 bases, with 14 bases sitting between them. The CDR3 is made up of 15 amino acids. CDR3 sequence: CASSEWRLGGETQYF. DNA of the CDR3: TGTGCCAGCAGTGAATGGAGGTTGGGGGGAGAGACCCAGTACTTC. Drawing the rest from reference TRBV2 and TRBJ2-5, the complete variable domain is EPEVTQTPSHQVTQMGQEVILRCVPISNHLYFYWYRQILGQKVEFLVSFYNNEISEKSEIFDDQFSVERPDGSNFTLKIRSTKLEDSAMYFCASSEWRLGGETQYFGPGTRLLVL.

The V and J genes are TRBV20-1 and TRBJ2-2, with no clear D. This CDR3 is built from 11 residues. Trimming took off 6 bases at V and 3 bases at J, with 5 bases between the two ends. CDR1 and CDR2 from the germline V gene are DFQATT and SNEGSKA (reference sequence). In DNA form, the CDR3 reads TGCAGTGCGACGTACACCGGGGAGCTGTTTTTT. Translating it yields CSATYTGELFF.

This rearrangement joins TRBV5-6 to TRBJ1-4, with 9 bases identical to TRBD1. V dropped 3 bases and J dropped 4; count of bases not matched to a gene: 10. Germline CDR1 SGHDT, CDR2 YYEEEE. This CDR3 has 17 residues. CDR3 amino acids: CASSYFAPGQGNEKLFF. The CDR3 region has the DNA TGTGCCAGCAGCTACTTCGCGCCGGGACAGGGTAATGAAAAACTGTTTTTT.